This T cell receptor beta chain was documented in a study of CD8 T cells in Susac syndrome. Trimming took 1 base from V and 1 from J, leaving 21 bases between them. The CDR3 totals 19 residues. Germline CDR1 is SGHVS and CDR2 is FQNEAQ. When the RNA was reverse transcribed, random hexamers were used with an input of about 0.5 to 1 ug. TCRdb passed the immunoSEQ multiplex PCR reads through MiXCR, listing each CDR3 protein once. This table holds hundreds of thousands of distinct CDR3 sequences, approximately 85% found once. Sequencing input: CD8+ T cells from PBMCs. The chain employs TRBV7-8 and TRBJ2-3; D possibly matches TRBD1 or TRBD2 (6 bases each). The clonotype originates from a human donor with multiple sclerosis. In DNA form, the CDR3 reads TGTGCCAGCAGCTTAGTTCGCGGGACATTAGGGAAGGGCACAGATACGCAGTATTTT. This sequence encodes CASSLVRGTLGKGTDTQYF.